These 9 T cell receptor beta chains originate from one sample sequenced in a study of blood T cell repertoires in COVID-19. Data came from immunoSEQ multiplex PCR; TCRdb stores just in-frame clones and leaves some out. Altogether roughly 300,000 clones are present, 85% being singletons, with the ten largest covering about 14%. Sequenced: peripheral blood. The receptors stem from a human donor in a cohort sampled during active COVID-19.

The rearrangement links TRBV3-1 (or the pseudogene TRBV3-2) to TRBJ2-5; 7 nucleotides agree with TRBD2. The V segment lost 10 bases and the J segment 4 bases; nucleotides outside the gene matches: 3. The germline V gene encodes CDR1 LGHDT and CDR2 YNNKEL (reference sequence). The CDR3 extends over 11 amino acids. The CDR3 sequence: CAIIAGETQYF. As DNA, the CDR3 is TGTGCCATCATAGCGGGAGAGACCCAGTACTTC.

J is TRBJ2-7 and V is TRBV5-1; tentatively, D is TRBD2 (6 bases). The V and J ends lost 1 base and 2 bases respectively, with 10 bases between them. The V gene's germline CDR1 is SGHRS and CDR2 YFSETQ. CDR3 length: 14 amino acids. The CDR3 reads CASSLLRDPYEQYF. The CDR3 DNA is TGCGCCAGCAGCTTGCTGCGGGACCCCTACGAGCAGTACTTC.

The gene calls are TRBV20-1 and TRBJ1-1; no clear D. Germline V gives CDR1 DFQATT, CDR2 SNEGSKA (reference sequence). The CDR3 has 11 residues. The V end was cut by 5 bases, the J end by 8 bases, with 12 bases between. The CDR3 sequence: CSASSGQEAFF. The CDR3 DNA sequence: TGCAGTGCTTCTAGCGGTCAAGAAGCTTTCTTT.

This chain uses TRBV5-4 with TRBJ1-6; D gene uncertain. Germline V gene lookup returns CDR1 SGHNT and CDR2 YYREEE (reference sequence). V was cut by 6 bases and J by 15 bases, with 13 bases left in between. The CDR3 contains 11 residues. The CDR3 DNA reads TGTGCCAGCATTCCAGGATTGAGCCTCCACTTT. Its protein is CASIPGLSLHF.

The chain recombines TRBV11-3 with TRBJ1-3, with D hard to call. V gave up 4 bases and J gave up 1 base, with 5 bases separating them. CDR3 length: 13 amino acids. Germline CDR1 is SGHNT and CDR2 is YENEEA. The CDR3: CASSSGSGNTIYF. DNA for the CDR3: TGTGCCAGCAGCTCGGGGTCTGGAAACACCATATATTTT.

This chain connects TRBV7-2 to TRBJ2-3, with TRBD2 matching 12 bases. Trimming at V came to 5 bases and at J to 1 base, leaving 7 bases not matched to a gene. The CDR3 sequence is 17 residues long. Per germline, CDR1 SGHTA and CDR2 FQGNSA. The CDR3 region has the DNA TGTGCCAGCAGCCCACTAGCGGGAGGAGTAGGCACAGATACGCAGTATTTT. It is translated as CASSPLAGGVGTDTQYF. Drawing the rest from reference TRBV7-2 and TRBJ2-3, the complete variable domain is GAGVSQSPSNKVTEKGKDVELRCDPISGHTALYWYRQSLGQGLEFLIYFQGNSAPDKSGLPSDRFSAERTGGSVSTLTIQRTQQEDSAVYLCASSPLAGGVGTDTQYFGPGTRLTVL.

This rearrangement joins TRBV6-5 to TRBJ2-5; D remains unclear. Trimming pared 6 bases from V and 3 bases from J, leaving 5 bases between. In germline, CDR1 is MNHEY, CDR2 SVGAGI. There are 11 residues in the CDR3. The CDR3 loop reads CASSQKETQYF. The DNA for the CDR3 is TGTGCCAGCAGCCAGAAAGAGACCCAGTACTTC.

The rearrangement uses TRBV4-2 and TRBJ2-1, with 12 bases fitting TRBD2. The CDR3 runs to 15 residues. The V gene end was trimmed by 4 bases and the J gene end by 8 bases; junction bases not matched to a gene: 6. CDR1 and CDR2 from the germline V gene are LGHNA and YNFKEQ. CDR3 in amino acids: CASSPGLAGWDEQFF. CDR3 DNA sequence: TGTGCCAGCAGCCCCGGACTAGCGGGGTGGGATGAGCAGTTCTTC.

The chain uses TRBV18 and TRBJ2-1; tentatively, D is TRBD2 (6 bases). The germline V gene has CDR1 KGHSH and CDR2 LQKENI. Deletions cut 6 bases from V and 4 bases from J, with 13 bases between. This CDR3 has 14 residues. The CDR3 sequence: CASSSSGVYNEQFF. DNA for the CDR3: TGTGCCAGCTCCTCCTCGGGAGTTTACAATGAGCAGTTCTTC.